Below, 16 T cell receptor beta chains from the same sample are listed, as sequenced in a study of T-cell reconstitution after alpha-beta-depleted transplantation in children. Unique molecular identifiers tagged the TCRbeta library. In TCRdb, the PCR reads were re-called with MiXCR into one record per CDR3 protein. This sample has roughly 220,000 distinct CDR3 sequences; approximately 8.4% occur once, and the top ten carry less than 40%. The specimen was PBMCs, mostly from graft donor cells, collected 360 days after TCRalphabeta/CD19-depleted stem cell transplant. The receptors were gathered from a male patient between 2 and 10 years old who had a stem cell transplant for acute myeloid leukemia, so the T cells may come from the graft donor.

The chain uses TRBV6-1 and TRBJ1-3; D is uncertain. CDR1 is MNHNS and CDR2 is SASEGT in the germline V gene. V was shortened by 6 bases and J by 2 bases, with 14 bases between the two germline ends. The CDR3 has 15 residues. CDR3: CASSPRSFAGNTIYF. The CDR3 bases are TGTGCCAGCAGCCCAAGGAGTTTTGCTGGAAACACCATATATTTT.

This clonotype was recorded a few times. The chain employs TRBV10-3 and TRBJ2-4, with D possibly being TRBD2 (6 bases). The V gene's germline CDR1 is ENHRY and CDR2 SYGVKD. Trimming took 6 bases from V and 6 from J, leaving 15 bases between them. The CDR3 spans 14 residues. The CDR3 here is CAIRGTGGTNIQYF. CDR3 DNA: TGTGCCATCAGAGGGACCGGGGGAACAAACATTCAGTACTTC.

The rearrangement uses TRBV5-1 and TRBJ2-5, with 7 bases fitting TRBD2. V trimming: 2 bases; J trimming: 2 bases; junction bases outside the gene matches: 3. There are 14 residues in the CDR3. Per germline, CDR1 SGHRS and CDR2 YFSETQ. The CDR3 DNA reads TGCGCCAGCAGCTTTAAGCGGGGACAAGAGACCCAGTACTTC. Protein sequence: CASSFKRGQETQYF.

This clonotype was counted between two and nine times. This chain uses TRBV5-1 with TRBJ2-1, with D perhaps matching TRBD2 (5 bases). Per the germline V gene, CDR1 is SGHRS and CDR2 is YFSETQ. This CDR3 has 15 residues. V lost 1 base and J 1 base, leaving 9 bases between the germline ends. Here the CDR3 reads CASSLTGESYNEQFF. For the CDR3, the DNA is TGCGCCAGCAGCTTGACCGGGGAATCCTACAATGAGCAGTTCTTC.

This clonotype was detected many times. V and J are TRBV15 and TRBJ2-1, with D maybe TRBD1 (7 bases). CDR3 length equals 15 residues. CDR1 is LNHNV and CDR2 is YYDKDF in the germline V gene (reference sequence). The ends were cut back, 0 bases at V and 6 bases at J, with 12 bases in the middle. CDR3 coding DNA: TGTGCCACCAGCAGAGAGGGCAGGGGGGTCAATGAGCAGTTCTTC. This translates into CATSREGRGVNEQFF.

The DNA for the CDR3 is TGTGCCAGCTCACCACAGACAGGGGTGTACGAGCAGTACTTC. It yields the protein CASSPQTGVYEQYF. The chain has TRBV18 and TRBJ2-7; 8 bases map to TRBD1. The CDR3 consists of 14 residues. V shed 1 base, J shed 4 bases, and the junction held 3 bases outside the gene matches. Germline CDR1 and CDR2: KGHSH and LQKENI.

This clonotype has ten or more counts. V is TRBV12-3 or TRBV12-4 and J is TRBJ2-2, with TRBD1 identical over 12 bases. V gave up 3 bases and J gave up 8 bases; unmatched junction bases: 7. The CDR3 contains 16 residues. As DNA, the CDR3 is TGTGCCAGCAGTTTTTACGGGACAGGGGGCCGAGGGGAGCTGTTTTTT. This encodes CASSFYGTGGRGELFF.

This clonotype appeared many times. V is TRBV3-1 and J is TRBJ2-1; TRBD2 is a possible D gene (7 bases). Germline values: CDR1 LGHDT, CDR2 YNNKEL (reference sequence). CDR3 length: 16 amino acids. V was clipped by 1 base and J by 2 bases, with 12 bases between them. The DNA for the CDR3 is TGTGCCAGCAGCCAAGTTATGGGGGGGCCCTACAATGAGCAGTTCTTC. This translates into CASSQVMGGPYNEQFF.

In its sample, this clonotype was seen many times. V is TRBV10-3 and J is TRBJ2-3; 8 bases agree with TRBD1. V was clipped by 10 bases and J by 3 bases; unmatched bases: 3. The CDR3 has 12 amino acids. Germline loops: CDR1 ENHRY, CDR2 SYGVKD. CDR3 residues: CATRQGTDTQYF. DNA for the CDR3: TGTGCCACACGACAGGGGACAGATACGCAGTATTTT.

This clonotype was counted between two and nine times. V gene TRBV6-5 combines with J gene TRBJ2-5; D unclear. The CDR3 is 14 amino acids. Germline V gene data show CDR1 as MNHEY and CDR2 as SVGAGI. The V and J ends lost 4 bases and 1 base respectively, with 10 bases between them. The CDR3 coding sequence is TGTGCCAGCAGTTCCAACGGCGGCCAAGAGACCCAGTACTTC. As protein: CASSSNGGQETQYF.

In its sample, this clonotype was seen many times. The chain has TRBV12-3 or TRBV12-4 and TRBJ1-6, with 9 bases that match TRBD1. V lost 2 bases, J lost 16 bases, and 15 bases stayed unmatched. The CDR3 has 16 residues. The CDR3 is CASSLTPGQGLERLHF. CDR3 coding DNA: TGTGCCAGCAGTTTAACCCCGGGACAGGGACTGGAGCGGCTCCACTTT.

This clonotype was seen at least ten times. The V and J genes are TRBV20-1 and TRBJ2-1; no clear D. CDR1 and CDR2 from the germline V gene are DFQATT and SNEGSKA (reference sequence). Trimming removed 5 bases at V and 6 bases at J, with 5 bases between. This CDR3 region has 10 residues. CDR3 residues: CSAHLNEQFF. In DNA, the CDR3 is TGCAGTGCTCACCTCAATGAGCAGTTCTTC.

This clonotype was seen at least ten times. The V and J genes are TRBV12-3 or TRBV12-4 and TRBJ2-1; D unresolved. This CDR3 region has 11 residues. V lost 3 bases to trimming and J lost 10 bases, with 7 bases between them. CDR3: CASSFQAEQFF. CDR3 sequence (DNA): TGTGCCAGCAGTTTTCAGGCGGAGCAGTTCTTC.

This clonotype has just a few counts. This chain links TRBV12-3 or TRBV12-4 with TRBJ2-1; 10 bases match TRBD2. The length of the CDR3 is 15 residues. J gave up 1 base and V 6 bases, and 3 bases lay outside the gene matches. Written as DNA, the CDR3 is TGTGCCAGCAGAAAACTAGCGGGGTCCTACAATGAGCAGTTCTTC. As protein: CASRKLAGSYNEQFF.

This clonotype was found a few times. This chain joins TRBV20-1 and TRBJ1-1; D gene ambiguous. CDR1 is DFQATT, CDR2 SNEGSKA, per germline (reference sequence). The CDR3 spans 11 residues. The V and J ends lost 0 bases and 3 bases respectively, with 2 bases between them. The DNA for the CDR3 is TGCAGTGCTAGAGAGTACACTGAAGCTTTCTTT. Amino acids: CSAREYTEAFF.

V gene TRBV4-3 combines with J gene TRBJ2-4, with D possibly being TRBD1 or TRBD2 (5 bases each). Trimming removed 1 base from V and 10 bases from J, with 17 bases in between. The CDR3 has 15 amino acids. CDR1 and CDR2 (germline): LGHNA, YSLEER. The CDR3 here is CASSQVADEGSIQYF. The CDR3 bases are TGCGCCAGCAGCCAAGTCGCCGACGAGGGGTCTATTCAGTACTTC.